The 29 T cell receptor beta chains below come from one sample, sequenced in a study of regulatory T cells in long-lasting Graves disease. Documented time point: newly diagnosed GD, antithyroid drugs for less than 3 months. Isolated PBMC RNA provided the starting material for the TCR library. According to the study, TCR beta libraries were built with iRepertoire HTBI primers and CDR3-region Arm-PCR. TCRdb re-analysed the multiplex PCR reads in MiXCR, keeping a single row per CDR3 protein. The top ten clones hold 22% of a sample with around 400,000 distinct CDR3 sequences, about 14% of them seen once. Sequenced here: peripheral blood mononuclear cells (PBMCs), sampled at new diagnosis, from a patient treated with antithyroid drugs. These receptors all stem from a female donor with Graves disease.

There are many counts of this clonotype. The CDR3 nucleotides are TGTGCCAGCAGTTCGGACACTGAAGCTTTCTTT. The encoded protein is CASSSDTEAFF. The chain carries TRBV2 and TRBJ1-1; D remains unclear. Germline values: CDR1 SNHLY, CDR2 FYNNEI. This CDR3 has 11 residues. V lost 5 bases, J lost 3 bases, and 4 bases lay in between.

This clonotype has ten or more counts. An end of the junction does not agree with germline; a read error may underlie this. The chain links TRBV5-1 to TRBJ1-1; D gene uncertain. The CDR3 totals 14 residues. Per germline, CDR1 SGHRS and CDR2 YFSETQ. CDR3 amino acids: CASSLAAGDTEAFF. The CDR3 DNA follows: TGTGCCAGCAGCTTAGCCGCTGGTGACACTGAAGCTTTCTTT.

This clonotype was found many times. The chain recombines TRBV7-2 with TRBJ2-7; weak D call: TRBD1 (6 bases). Germline V lookup: CDR1 SGHTA, CDR2 FQGNSA. V lost 7 bases to trimming and J lost 4 bases, with 14 bases between them. CDR3 size: 13 residues. The CDR3 DNA sequence: TGTGCCAGCACCATGGGGGCTCCTTACGAGCAGTACTTC. It is translated as CASTMGAPYEQYF.

This clonotype appeared many times. The rearrangement links TRBV6-5 to TRBJ1-2, with 7 bases fitting TRBD1. Trimming removed 0 bases from V and 0 bases from J; junction bases left unmatched: 7. Germline V gene data show CDR1 as MNHEY and CDR2 as SVGAGI. The CDR3 is 17 amino acids. For the CDR3, the DNA is TGTGCCAGCAGTTACTCTATGCAGGGGGAAGCTAACTATGGCTACACCTTC. This sequence encodes CASSYSMQGEANYGYTF.

The chain joins TRBV6-1 to TRBJ2-1; TRBD1 matches 8 bases. V shed 5 bases and J 7 bases; nucleotides not matched to a gene: 7. The germline CDR1 and CDR2 sequences are MNHNS and SASEGT. The CDR3 is 14 amino acids. This chain's CDR3 is CASSPQDRVNEQFF. Written as DNA, the CDR3 is TGTGCCAGCAGTCCCCAGGACAGGGTGAATGAGCAGTTCTTC.

This clonotype was counted ten times or more. The genes are TRBV2 and TRBJ2-7; possibly TRBD1 for D (6 bases). V lost 9 bases, J lost 7 bases, and 19 bases lay in between. Germline V gene lookup returns CDR1 SNHLY and CDR2 FYNNEI. This CDR3 comprises 13 residues. The CDR3 here is CARGTLARSEQYF. The CDR3 DNA follows: TGTGCCAGGGGGACACTGGCCCGAAGTGAGCAGTACTTC.

There are a few counts of this clonotype. This chain links TRBV7-2 with TRBJ1-4; tentative D call: TRBD1 (5 bases). Germline V gives CDR1 SGHTA, CDR2 FQGNSA. The V end was cut by 1 base, the J end by 8 bases, with 23 bases between. The CDR3 has 18 residues. The CDR3 nucleotides are TGTGCCAGCAGCTTAGTCGCCGGGACTTTAAACGTCGGGGAAAAACTGTTTTTT. Protein sequence: CASSLVAGTLNVGEKLFF. The variable domain in full, completed from reference TRBV7-2 and TRBJ1-4, reads GAGVSQSPSNKVTEKGKDVELRCDPISGHTALYWYRQSLGQGLEFLIYFQGNSAPDKSGLPSDRFSAERTGGSVSTLTIQRTQQEDSAVYLCASSLVAGTLNVGEKLFFGSGTQLSVL.

This clonotype has ten or more counts. The CDR3 here is CATSDPRGGRPYNEQFF. CDR3 DNA: TGTGCCACCAGTGATCCCAGGGGCGGGAGGCCGTACAATGAGCAGTTCTTC. This sequence joins TRBV24-1 and TRBJ2-1; 8 bases are a match to TRBD2. The germline V gene has CDR1 KGHDR and CDR2 SFDVKD. The CDR3 runs 17 residues. The trim removed 3 bases at V and 4 bases at J, leaving 10 bases unmatched.

The chain is built from TRBV7-6 and TRBJ1-2; TRBD1 is a possible D gene (5 bases). V lost 3 bases and J 4 bases, leaving 12 bases between the germline ends. The CDR3 is 14 residues long. Germline-derived CDR1 and CDR2 are SGHVS and FNYEAQ. For the CDR3, the DNA is TGTGCCAGCAGCTTCTCGGACGGGGGCTATGGCTACACCTTC. This encodes CASSFSDGGYGYTF.

This clonotype has at least ten counts. The chain is built from TRBV6-9 and TRBJ1-4; possible D gene TRBD1, 6 bases. Germline V gene sequence: CDR1 MNHGY, CDR2 SVAAGI. Trimming stripped 3 bases from V and 5 bases from J, with 10 bases between. The CDR3 covers 14 residues. The CDR3 region is CASSYHRVNEKLFF. The CDR3 DNA follows: TGTGCCAGCAGTTACCACAGGGTGAATGAAAAACTGTTTTTT.

This clonotype was seen at least ten times. V usage is TRBV3-1 and J usage is TRBJ1-2, with D maybe TRBD1 (6 bases). Trimming pared 2 bases from V and 0 bases from J, leaving 10 bases between. Per germline, CDR1 LGHDT and CDR2 YNNKEL (reference sequence). This CDR3 contains 15 residues. CDR3 sequence (DNA): TGTGCCAGCAGCCAATATAGGACAGCTAACTATGGCTACACCTTC. This gives the protein CASSQYRTANYGYTF.

This clonotype showed up just a few times. The chain combines TRBV20-1 with TRBJ2-1, with D possibly being TRBD1 or TRBD2 (5 bases each). CDR1 is DFQATT, CDR2 SNEGSKA, per germline (reference sequence). This CDR3 contains 15 residues. V lost 6 bases and J lost 0, with 15 bases in between. The CDR3 sequence is CSAPRWGSSYNEQFF. CDR3 nucleotide sequence: TGCAGTGCACCCCGCTGGGGGTCCTCCTACAATGAGCAGTTCTTC.

There are many counts of this clonotype. The chain recombines TRBV7-9 with TRBJ1-1, with D unclear. Per germline, CDR1 SEHNR and CDR2 FQNEAQ (reference sequence). V lost 5 bases, J lost 0 bases, and 7 bases lay in between. The length of the CDR3 is 13 residues. The CDR3 nucleotides read TGTGCCAGCAGCCAAGAGATGAACACTGAAGCTTTCTTT. Translated: CASSQEMNTEAFF.

This clonotype was counted many times. J is TRBJ2-6 and V is TRBV11-2; 9 bases match TRBD1. The J segment lost 8 bases and the V segment lost 5 bases, leaving 7 bases of the junction unmatched. Germline assignment: CDR1 SGHAT and CDR2 FQNNGV. The CDR3 contains 15 residues. In DNA form, the CDR3 reads TGTGCCAGCAGCCTCAAGGACAGGGGTTCCAACGTCCTGACTTTC. Amino acids: CASSLKDRGSNVLTF.

This clonotype was counted at least ten times. The V and J genes are TRBV6-1 and TRBJ1-1; weak D call: TRBD1 (5 bases). Germline V lookup: CDR1 MNHNS, CDR2 SASEGT. The V end lost 8 bases, the J end lost 1 base, and 20 bases lay between the germline ends. The CDR3 sequence is 16 residues long. This chain's CDR3 is CASGNRDAATNTEAFF. In DNA form, the CDR3 reads TGTGCCAGCGGTAACCGGGACGCCGCGACGAACACTGAAGCTTTCTTT.

This clonotype was recorded many times. The V call is TRBV6-1, the J call TRBJ1-1; no definite D call. The CDR3 length is 14 residues. The V end lost 8 bases, the J end lost 0 bases, and 13 bases lay between the germline ends. CDR1 is MNHNS, CDR2 SASEGT, per germline. CDR3 sequence: CASHKGRVNTEAFF. The CDR3 bases are TGTGCCAGCCACAAAGGGCGAGTGAACACTGAAGCTTTCTTT.

The gene calls are TRBV2 and TRBJ1-4; the D gene is possibly TRBD1 (6 bases). Trimming left V 6 bases short and J 5 bases short, with 16 bases between. The CDR3 runs to 15 residues. The germline V gene encodes CDR1 SNHLY and CDR2 FYNNEI. DNA for the CDR3: TGTGCCAGCAGCCCCTCCGCAGGGGCGAATGAAAAACTGTTTTTT. Amino acid sequence: CASSPSAGANEKLFF.

This clonotype was detected once. This may arise from a read error, as a much more abundant clone is one base away. The chain employs TRBV28 and TRBJ2-2, with a possible D match to TRBD1 (6 bases). V lost 6 bases and J lost 4, with 12 bases in between. CDR1 is MDHEN, CDR2 SYDVKM, per germline. The CDR3 has 14 amino acids. This CDR3 is CASSPGTPTGELFF. The CDR3 DNA is TGTGCCAGCAGCCCCGGGACACCCACCGGGGAGCTGTTTTTT.

The sample holds a few counts of this clonotype. The chain links TRBV10-1 to TRBJ2-3, with D possibly TRBD1 on 6 matching bases. Germline CDR1 reads WNHNN; CDR2 reads SYGVQD (reference sequence). The germline V and J ends were trimmed by 2 bases and 2 bases, with 8 bases remaining between them. This CDR3 region has 14 residues. The CDR3 loop reads CASSEPGDTDTQYF. The CDR3 nucleotides read TGCGCCAGCAGTGAGCCAGGGGACACAGATACGCAGTATTTT.

This clonotype has at least ten counts. The V call is TRBV12-3 or TRBV12-4, the J call TRBJ1-1; D not certain. This CDR3 region has 13 residues. Trimming pared 3 bases from V and 11 bases from J, leaving 16 bases between. The CDR3 region is CASSFTAKRAAFF. The CDR3 bases are TGTGCCAGCAGTTTTACCGCGAAGCGGGCGGCTTTCTTT.

The chain recombines TRBV9 with TRBJ2-5; 8 bases line up with TRBD2. The end of the DNA aligns better with TRBJ2-1, so the J call may be wrong. Germline V gene data show CDR1 as SGDLS and CDR2 as YYNGEE. The CDR3 extends over 16 amino acids. This CDR3 reads CASSVVGASGYNEQFF. The CDR3 DNA reads TGTGCCAGCAGCGTAGTTGGGGCTAGCGGGTACAATGAGCAGTTCTTC.

As for this clonotype: This CDR3 fails to terminate in the conserved phenylalanine or tryptophan, so it likely reflects a read error. The rearrangement uses TRBV12-3 or TRBV12-4 and TRBJ1-5, with TRBD1 matching over 7 bases. J gave up 7 bases and V 5 bases, and 11 bases lay outside the gene matches. CDR3 length: 15 residues. The CDR3 here is CASSRGGAGGQPQHL. The DNA of the CDR3 is TGTGCCAGCAGTCGGGGGGGCGCAGGGGGACAGCCCCAGCATCTT.

This clonotype was found many times. The chain recombines TRBV20-1 with TRBJ2-3, with 13 bases that match TRBD2. The J segment lost 4 bases and the V segment lost 3 bases, leaving 7 bases of the junction unmatched. This CDR3 is built from 16 residues. Germline CDR1 and CDR2: DFQATT and SNEGSKA (reference sequence). Here the CDR3 reads CSASYGTSGASDTQYF. Written as DNA, the CDR3 is TGCAGTGCTAGTTACGGGACTAGCGGGGCGTCAGATACGCAGTATTTT.

V gene TRBV29-1 combines with J gene TRBJ2-1; 10 bases are shared with TRBD2. This CDR3 spans 12 amino acids. Germline V gene lookup returns CDR1 SQVTM and CDR2 ANQGSEA. Germline trimming cut 5 bases from V and 9 bases from J; bases unmatched to any gene: 4. This chain's CDR3 is CSVLAGVVEQFF. The CDR3 DNA follows: TGCAGCGTTCTAGCGGGAGTGGTTGAGCAGTTCTTC.

CDR3 sequence (DNA): TGTGCCAGCAGCCAAGGCAGGGGGAGTGCCGGGGAGCTGTTTTTT. Encoded protein: CASSQGRGSAGELFF. The rearrangement joins TRBV3-1 to TRBJ2-2; TRBD1 matches at 7 bases. Unmatched junction bases numbered 5, after V lost 1 base and J lost 6 bases. The CDR3 consists of 15 residues. Germline CDR1 is LGHDT and CDR2 is YNNKEL (reference sequence).

A remark on this clonotype: This likely reflects a read error, since a far larger clone is one base away. CDR3 in amino acids: CASSYGETSRDTQYF. The CDR3 region has the DNA TGTGCCAGCAGTTACGGAGAGACTAGCAGAGATACGCAGTATTTT. The chain combines TRBV13 with TRBJ2-3; 7 bases fit TRBD2. The CDR3 extends over 15 amino acids. The V gene's germline CDR1 is PRHDT and CDR2 FYEKMQ (reference sequence).

This clonotype was counted ten times or more. The chain recombines TRBV5-6 with TRBJ1-3, with D possibly TRBD1 on 6 matching bases. Germline V gene sequence: CDR1 SGHDT, CDR2 YYEEEE. The ends were cut back, 4 bases at V and 2 bases at J, with 13 bases in the middle. CDR3 length: 15 residues. The CDR3 DNA sequence: TGTGCCAGCAGCCAACAGGGTTCTGCTGGAAACACCATATATTTT. This encodes CASSQQGSAGNTIYF.

Regarding this clonotype: It may be a read error: a sequence one base away is much more abundant. The chain has TRBV6-5 and TRBJ1-2, with TRBD1 matching 7 bases. The CDR3 consists of 15 residues. The V segment lost 4 bases and the J segment 2 bases; nucleotides outside the gene matches: 7. Germline V gives CDR1 MNHEY, CDR2 SVGAGI. CDR3 in DNA: TGTGCCAGCAGTTCTCCTTCACAGGGGAACTATGGCTACACCTTC. Protein: CASSSPSQGNYGYTF.

This clonotype was seen at least ten times. This chain links TRBV6-9 with TRBJ1-5; 7 bases are a match to TRBD1. Germline CDR1 MNHGY, CDR2 SVAAGI. The CDR3 sequence is 15 residues long. J lost 7 bases, V lost 3 bases, and 9 bases had no gene match. CDR3 region: CASSYARQGSQPQHF. The CDR3 DNA sequence: TGTGCCAGCAGTTACGCCCGACAGGGTTCCCAGCCCCAGCATTTT.